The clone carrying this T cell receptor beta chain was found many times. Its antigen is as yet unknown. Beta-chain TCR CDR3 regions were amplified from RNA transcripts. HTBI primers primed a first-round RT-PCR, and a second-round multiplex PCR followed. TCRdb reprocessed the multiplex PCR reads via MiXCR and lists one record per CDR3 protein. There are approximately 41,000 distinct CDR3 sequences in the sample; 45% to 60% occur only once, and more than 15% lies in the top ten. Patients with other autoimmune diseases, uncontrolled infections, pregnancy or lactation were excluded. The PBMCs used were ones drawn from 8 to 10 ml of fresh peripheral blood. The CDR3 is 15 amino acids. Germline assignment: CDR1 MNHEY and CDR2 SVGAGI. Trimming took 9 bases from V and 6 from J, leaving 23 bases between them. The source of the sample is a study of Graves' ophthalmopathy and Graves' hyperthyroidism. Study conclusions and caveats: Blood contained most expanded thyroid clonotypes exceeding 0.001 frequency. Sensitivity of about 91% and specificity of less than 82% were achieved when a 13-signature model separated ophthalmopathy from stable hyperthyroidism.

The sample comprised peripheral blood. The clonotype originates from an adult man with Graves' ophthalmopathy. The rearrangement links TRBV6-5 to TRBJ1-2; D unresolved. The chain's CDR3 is CARPHPGPGRNGYTF. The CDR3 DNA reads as TGTGCCAGACCCCATCCAGGACCCGGGAGGAATGGCTACACCTTC.